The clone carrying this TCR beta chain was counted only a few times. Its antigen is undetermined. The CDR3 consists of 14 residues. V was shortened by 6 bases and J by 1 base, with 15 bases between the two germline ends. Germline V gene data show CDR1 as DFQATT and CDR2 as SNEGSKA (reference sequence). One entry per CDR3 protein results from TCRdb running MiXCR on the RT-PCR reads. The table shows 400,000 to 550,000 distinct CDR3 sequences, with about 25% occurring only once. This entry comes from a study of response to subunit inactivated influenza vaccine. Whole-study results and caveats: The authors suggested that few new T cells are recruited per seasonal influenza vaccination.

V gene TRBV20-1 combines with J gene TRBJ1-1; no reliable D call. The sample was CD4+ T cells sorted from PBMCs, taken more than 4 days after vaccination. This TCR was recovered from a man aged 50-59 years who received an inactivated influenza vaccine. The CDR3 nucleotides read TGCAGTGCCCGGGTGGGAATGGGGAACACTGAAGCTTTCTTT. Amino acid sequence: CSARVGMGNTEAFF.